Presented here are 6 T cell receptor beta chains from one specimen sequenced in a study of blood T cell repertoires in COVID-19. Produced via immunoSEQ multiplex PCR; TCRdb's table is partial and in-frame only. The sample lists roughly 32,000 clones; roughly 85% were seen once. The sequencing sample was made of peripheral blood. The receptors originated from a woman older than 75 with active or convalescent COVID-19.

The chain has TRBV9 and TRBJ2-7; 8 bases fit TRBD2. After removal of 6 bases from V and 5 bases from J, the junction contained 10 bases not matched to a gene. Germline-derived CDR1 and CDR2 are SGDLS and YYNGEE. CDR3 size: 14 residues. In DNA, the CDR3 is TGTGCCAGCAACACCCGGACTAGCTGCCACGAGCAGTACTTC. Translation gives CASNTRTSCHEQYF.

The chain employs TRBV5-1 and TRBJ1-6; 10 bases agree with TRBD1. V dropped 4 bases and J dropped 9; count of bases not matched to a gene: 13. CDR3 length: 17 residues. Germline loops: CDR1 SGHRS, CDR2 YFSETQ. The CDR3 region has the DNA TGCGCCAGCAGCGACCCTAGTGGGGACAGGGGAGCTTCACCCCTCCACTTT. This translates into CASSDPSGDRGASPLHF.

The chain couples TRBV20-1 to TRBJ1-1; D is unclear. CDR1 DFQATT and CDR2 SNEGSKA come from the germline V gene (reference sequence). Trimming stripped 3 bases from V and 8 bases from J, with 10 bases between. The CDR3 is 11 amino acids. This CDR3 is CSASEGREAFF. The CDR3 nucleotides read TGCAGTGCTAGTGAGGGCAGGGAAGCTTTCTTT.

The V call is TRBV29-1, the J call TRBJ1-4, with D tentatively TRBD1 (5 bases). The CDR3 is 11 residues long. The V end lost 7 bases, the J end lost 5 bases, and 8 bases lay between the germline ends. Germline V CDR1 and CDR2: SQVTM, ANQGSEA. CDR3 residues: CSGGGNEKLFF. DNA of the CDR3: TGCAGCGGCGGGGGAAATGAAAAACTGTTTTTT. The full variable domain, rest sourced from reference TRBV29-1 and TRBJ1-4, is SAVISQKPSRDICQRGTSLTIQCQVDSQVTMMFWYRQQPGQSLTLIATANQGSEATYESGFVIDKFPISRPNLTFSTLTVSNMSPEDSSIYLCSGGGNEKLFFGSGTQLSVL.

This chain joins TRBV7-6 and TRBJ2-3, with TRBD2 matching 8 bases. Per the germline V gene, CDR1 is SGHVS and CDR2 is FNYEAQ. The CDR3 has 17 residues. J gave up 6 bases and V 0 bases, and 11 bases lay outside the gene matches. The CDR3 DNA reads as TGTGCCAGCAGCTTAGCATACTCGGGGGGGGGCCTGGATACGCAGTATTTT. This encodes CASSLAYSGGGLDTQYF. Full variable domain (rest looked up from reference TRBV7-6 and TRBJ2-3): GAGVSQSPRYKVTKRGQDVALRCDPISGHVSLYWYRQALGQGPEFLTYFNYEAQQDKSGLPNDRFSAERPEGSISTLTIQRTEQRDSAMYRCASSLAYSGGGLDTQYFGPGTRLTVL.

In this sample, this clone turned up once. The J gene is TRBJ2-3, the V gene TRBV5-1; TRBD1 matches at 8 bases. The CDR3 totals 15 residues. The germline gives CDR1 SGHRS, CDR2 YFSETQ. Germline trimming cut 0 bases from V and 7 bases from J; bases unmatched to any gene: 7. CDR3 nucleotide sequence: TGCGCCAGCAGCTTGGTGGCAGGGGGCGAGAATACGCAGTATTTT. As protein: CASSLVAGGENTQYF.